The 24 T cell receptor beta chains listed next were all sequenced from one sample in a study of T cell changes during pregnancy in multiple sclerosis. Method: immunoSEQ multiplex PCR; TCRdb's copy keeps in-frame clones and lacks some. The table lists about 93,000 clones, 85% to 95% of them singletons, with about 2% in the top ten. The specimen comprised peripheral blood, sampled after pregnancy. These receptors all come from a female donor with multiple sclerosis, enrolled in a pregnancy study.

The chain recombines TRBV14 with TRBJ2-1; 10 bases match TRBD1. The V and J ends lost 6 bases and 5 bases, in that order; junction bases with no gene match: 4. Germline V gene sequence: CDR1 SGHDN, CDR2 FVKESK. This CDR3 comprises 14 residues. The CDR3: CASRPGQGDNEQFF. CDR3 DNA: TGTGCCAGCAGACCAGGACAGGGGGACAATGAGCAGTTCTTC.

This clone was detected only a few times. At one end the junction does not follow the germline gene, possibly because of a read error. CDR3 sequence: CASSSNSGYTF. The CDR3 DNA sequence: TGTGCCAGCAGTTCCAACTCTGGCTACACCTTC. The rearrangement joins TRBV28 to TRBJ1-2; D is ambiguous. In germline, CDR1 is MDHEN, CDR2 SYDVKM. This CDR3 has 11 amino acids.

The chain recombines TRBV9 with TRBJ1-2; D is ambiguous. The CDR3 runs to 12 residues. Deletions cut 2 bases from V and 8 bases from J, with 10 bases between. Germline V gene sequence: CDR1 SGDLS, CDR2 YYNGEE. The CDR3 region has the DNA TGTGCCAGCAGCGTGGACCGGGAAGGCTACACCTTC. Translation gives CASSVDREGYTF.

The chain joins TRBV20-1 to TRBJ1-2; D gene unclear. V lost 4 bases, J lost 4 bases, and 7 bases lay in between. The CDR3 length is 11 residues. Germline values: CDR1 DFQATT, CDR2 SNEGSKA (reference sequence). The CDR3 is CSANLPYGYTF. The CDR3 DNA reads as TGCAGTGCTAATCTCCCCTATGGCTACACCTTC.

V and J are TRBV5-1 and TRBJ2-3; D is unresolved. Trimming pared 0 bases from V and 6 bases from J, leaving 8 bases between. The CDR3 sequence is 13 residues long. Germline V gene lookup returns CDR1 SGHRS and CDR2 YFSETQ. The CDR3 coding sequence is TGCGCCAGCAGCTTGGATCCGAGGGATACGCAGTATTTT. Residues: CASSLDPRDTQYF.

The V and J genes are TRBV5-4 and TRBJ2-2, with D tentatively TRBD2 (5 bases). CDR1 SGHNT and CDR2 YYREEE come from the germline V gene (reference sequence). The CDR3 contains 13 residues. Trimming removed 4 bases from V and 4 bases from J, with 8 bases in between. For the CDR3, the DNA is TGTGCCAGCAGCGTGGGGAGCACCGGGGAGCTGTTTTTT. As protein: CASSVGSTGELFF.

The chain has TRBV18 and TRBJ2-2; no definite D call. The CDR3 is made up of 16 amino acids. The V gene's germline CDR1 is KGHSH and CDR2 LQKENI. The V end was cut by 3 bases, the J end by 6 bases, with 17 bases between. The DNA for the CDR3 is TGTGCCAGCTCACCTCGGCCCGGAGAGGTCCCCGGGGAGCTGTTTTTT. Translated, it gives CASSPRPGEVPGELFF.

This chain uses TRBV4-3 with TRBJ2-7; maybe TRBD2 (6 bases). The germline gives CDR1 LGHNA, CDR2 YSLEER. The germline V and J ends were trimmed by 1 base and 3 bases, with 22 bases remaining between them. This CDR3 contains 18 residues. DNA for the CDR3: TGCGCCAGCAGCCAAGGCCCTCGGGGGTACAGCAACTACTACGAGCAGTACTTC. It encodes CASSQGPRGYSNYYEQYF.

A single count supports this clone. This rearrangement joins TRBV11-2 to TRBJ2-7; 8 bases are a match to TRBD2. J gave up 6 bases and V 5 bases, and 18 bases lay outside the gene matches. There are 17 residues in the CDR3. The germline V gene has CDR1 SGHAT and CDR2 FQNNGV. The CDR3 is CASSTGGRRKGLVEQYF. The CDR3 nucleotides are TGTGCCAGCAGCACGGGGGGGCGGCGGAAGGGCTTAGTCGAGCAGTACTTC.

DNA of the CDR3: TGTGCCAGCAGGGAGGGGACGCCAACCTACGAGCAGTACTTC. Translating it yields CASREGTPTYEQYF. The chain carries TRBV2 and TRBJ2-7, with a tentative D call TRBD2 (6 bases). The V end was cut by 6 bases, the J end by 2 bases, with 14 bases between. The CDR3 sequence is 14 residues long. The germline V gene encodes CDR1 SNHLY and CDR2 FYNNEI.

The count of this clone is one. The rearrangement joins TRBV9 to TRBJ2-3, with TRBD2 matching over 14 bases. Looked up from germline, CDR1 is SGDLS and CDR2 is YYNGEE. The CDR3 runs 17 residues. V gave up 0 bases and J gave up 1 base; unmatched junction bases: 1. In DNA form, the CDR3 reads TGTGCCAGCAGCGTAGGGACTAGCGGGGGGCGCACAGATACGCAGTATTTT. Translation: CASSVGTSGGRTDTQYF.

The CDR3 DNA reads TGCGCCAGCAGCCAAGTCCCTCCCTTTTTCCCGGGGACTGAAGCTTTCTTT. It encodes CASSQVPPFFPGTEAFF. The chain recombines TRBV4-1 with TRBJ1-1, with unresolved D. The CDR3 has 17 residues. Trimming removed 1 base at V and 5 bases at J, with 20 bases between. Germline loops: CDR1 MGHRA, CDR2 YSYEKL.

The gene calls are TRBV9 and TRBJ2-1, with a tentative D call TRBD2 (6 bases). CDR1 and CDR2 from the germline V gene are SGDLS and YYNGEE. The CDR3 spans 11 residues. V was pared by 3 bases and J by 12 bases, with 10 bases between. The DNA for the CDR3 is TGTGCCAGCAGCGACCGGGACTGGCAGTTCTTC. Protein: CASSDRDWQFF.

This CDR3 is CASSLQGKSGPPDYEQYF. The CDR3 nucleotides are TGTGCCAGCAGCTTACAGGGTAAAAGTGGGCCTCCAGACTACGAGCAGTACTTC. The rearrangement joins TRBV12-1 to TRBJ2-7; the table names TRBD1, a call not compared with the DNA. TRBV12-1 is a listed pseudogene. The CDR3 sequence is 18 residues long.

The gene calls are TRBV5-1 and TRBJ2-1, with 9 nucleotides matching TRBD2. CDR3 length: 16 amino acids. V was pared by 4 bases and J by 10 bases, with 15 bases of the junction left unmatched. Germline V gene data show CDR1 as SGHRS and CDR2 as YFSETQ. CDR3 protein: CASSLRAGGPGGEQFF. CDR3 in DNA: TGCGCCAGCAGCCTCAGAGCGGGGGGACCCGGTGGGGAGCAGTTCTTC.

The genes are TRBV7-2 and TRBJ2-3; possibly TRBD2 for D (6 bases). The germline V gene has CDR1 SGHTA and CDR2 FQGNSA. This CDR3 spans 17 amino acids. V lost 4 bases and J 0 bases, leaving 17 bases between the germline ends. The CDR3 coding sequence is TGTGCCAGCAGCTCCCGAGCGGAGGGAACTAGCACAGATACGCAGTATTTT. It specifies CASSSRAEGTSTDTQYF. Combining the CDR3 with reference TRBV7-2 and TRBJ2-3 gives the whole variable domain GAGVSQSPSNKVTEKGKDVELRCDPISGHTALYWYRQSLGQGLEFLIYFQGNSAPDKSGLPSDRFSAERTGGSVSTLTIQRTQQEDSAVYLCASSSRAEGTSTDTQYFGPGTRLTVL.

The chain joins TRBV30 to TRBJ2-7, with D possibly TRBD2 on 6 matching bases. V was clipped by 0 bases and J by 3 bases, with 24 bases between them. Germline CDR1 reads GTSNPN; CDR2 reads SVGIG (reference sequence). The CDR3 totals 18 residues. CDR3 protein: CAWSVLIPLWGTGYEQYF. In DNA, the CDR3 is TGTGCCTGGAGTGTACTGATCCCGCTCTGGGGGACTGGCTACGAGCAGTACTTC.

This chain joins TRBV7-6 and TRBJ2-1; D may be TRBD2 (5 bases). The CDR3 runs 12 residues. Germline-derived CDR1 and CDR2 are SGHVS and FNYEAQ. V gave up 3 bases and J gave up 8 bases, with 8 bases separating them. Here the CDR3 reads CASSFGVYEQFF. The CDR3 DNA reads as TGTGCCAGCAGCTTCGGGGTTTATGAGCAGTTCTTC.

This clone is a singleton in its sample. DNA of the CDR3: TGTGCCAGCACCTTTGCGGGGGACACCTACTCTGGAAACACCATATATTTT. This sequence encodes CASTFAGDTYSGNTIYF. The chain has TRBV25-1 and TRBJ1-3; D may be TRBD1 (6 bases). Between the trimmed V and J ends, which lost 7 bases and 0 bases, there was a span of 19 bases. Looked up from germline, CDR1 is MGHDK and CDR2 is SYGVNS. This CDR3 has 17 amino acids. Together with reference TRBV25-1 and TRBJ1-3, the CDR3 gives the full variable domain: EADIYQTPRYLVIGTGKKITLECSQTMGHDKMYWYQQDPGMELHLIHYSYGVNSTEKGDLSSESTVSRIRTEHFPLTLESARPSHTSQYLCASTFAGDTYSGNTIYFGEGSWLTVV.

The gene calls are TRBV27 and TRBJ1-6; 9 bases line up with TRBD1. Unmatched junction bases numbered 5, after V lost 4 bases and J lost 7 bases. The CDR3 is 15 residues long. Per germline, CDR1 MNHEY and CDR2 SMNVEV (reference sequence). CDR3 sequence: CASSYSDRGNSPLHF. The CDR3 nucleotides are TGTGCCAGCAGTTACTCTGACAGGGGGAATTCACCCCTCCACTTT.

The chain employs TRBV2 and TRBJ1-5; D perhaps matches TRBD1 (6 bases). Per germline, CDR1 SNHLY and CDR2 FYNNEI. This CDR3 comprises 12 residues. V was shortened by 7 bases and J by 4 bases, with 8 bases between the two germline ends. The CDR3 sequence: CASKGENQPQHF. The CDR3 DNA follows: TGTGCCAGCAAGGGGGAGAATCAGCCCCAGCATTTT.

The chain uses TRBV5-6 and TRBJ1-6; D not resolved. The CDR3 has 16 amino acids. Trimming left V 0 bases short and J 7 bases short, with 14 bases between. Germline V gene data show CDR1 as SGHDT and CDR2 as YYEEEE. The CDR3 here is CASSLAGEGLNSPLHF. For the CDR3, the DNA is TGTGCCAGCAGCTTGGCTGGGGAGGGATTGAATTCACCCCTCCACTTT.

The chain has TRBV30 and TRBJ1-2, with D perhaps TRBD1 (6 bases). The V gene lost 3 bases and the J gene lost 8 bases, with 10 bases spanning the gap. The germline V gene encodes CDR1 GTSNPN and CDR2 SVGIG (reference sequence). This CDR3 is built from 11 residues. The CDR3 is CAWRPGGGYTF. CDR3 DNA sequence: TGTGCCTGGAGGCCGGGGGGCGGCTACACCTTC.

For the CDR3, the DNA is TGTGCCAGCAGTTTATTTCAGGGGGTGGTTGGCAATCAGCCCCAGCATTTT. It translates to CASSLFQGVVGNQPQHF. The chain carries TRBV28 and TRBJ1-5, with 7 bases identical to TRBD1. The trim removed 1 base at V and 2 bases at J, leaving 8 bases unmatched. This CDR3 region has 17 residues. CDR1 MDHEN and CDR2 SYDVKM come from the germline V gene. The full variable domain, with the rest looked up from reference TRBV28 and TRBJ1-5, is DVKVTQSSRYLVKRTGEKVFLECVQDMDHENMFWYRQDPGLGLRLIYFSYDVKMKEKGDIPEGYSVSREKKERFSLILESASTNQTSMYLCASSLFQGVVGNQPQHFGDGTRLSIL.